The following is a T cell receptor beta chain sequence with its context. The protocol was immunoSEQ multiplex PCR, while the TCRdb copy is restricted to in-frame clones and leaves out a portion. The data contain approximately 290,000 clones, around 89% of them seen just once; the ten biggest clones take up more than 0.75%. This sample is drawn from a study of blood T cell repertoires in COVID-19. In the study overall: From the United States, Italy and Spain came samples of acute and convalescent COVID-19.

The sequence was collected from a man in his thirties or forties with acute or convalescent COVID-19. The sample taken for sequencing was peripheral blood.

The CDR3 loop reads CASSVSGGPLSYNEQFF. The CDR3 region has the DNA TGTGCCAGCAGCGTGTCGGGGGGGCCGCTATCCTACAATGAGCAGTTCTTC. V usage is TRBV9 and J usage is TRBJ2-1; TRBD2 matches at 8 bases. Trimming removed 2 bases from V and 1 base from J; junction bases left unmatched: 8. This CDR3 comprises 17 residues. Per germline, CDR1 SGDLS and CDR2 YYNGEE.